This T cell receptor (beta chain) was obtained from a study of OX40 agonist ivuxolimab in advanced cancers. Trimming pared 1 base from V and 7 bases from J, leaving 18 bases between. The germline V gene has CDR1 SGHRS and CDR2 YFSETQ. The CDR3 runs 15 residues. Some clones are missing from TCRdb's copy, which holds only in-frame ones; the method was immunoSEQ multiplex PCR. The sample has 57,000 or so clones; around four fifths are singletons. Study-wide results and limits: There were, on average, more expanded clones in CD8+ T cells than in CD4+.

Only a few counts were recorded for this clone. Its antigen is unidentified. Sequences were derived from CD4+ or CD8+ T cells sorted from blood, sampled in a trial of the OX40 agonist ivuxolimab. This receptor was identified in an adult with an advanced solid tumor such as melanoma, head and neck, liver or kidney cancer. The chain couples TRBV5-1 to TRBJ2-7; possible D gene TRBD2, 5 bases. CDR3 nucleotide sequence: TGCGCCAGCAGCTTGTCGCCCGGGATTCCATCTGAGCAGTACTTC. This encodes CASSLSPGIPSEQYF.